The 32 T cell receptor beta chains below all came from one sample that was sequenced in a study of TIL therapy for anti-PD-1-resistant metastatic lung cancer. Sequencing used immunoSEQ v3. Repertoires were generated with immunoSEQ multiplex PCR, while TCRdb's copy carries only in-frame clones and drops some. The top ten clones hold 1.8% of a sample with about 59,000 clones, less than 85% of them seen once. Time point specified: pre-treatment sample, taken before nivolumab and TIL therapy. Material: blood, obtained at baseline. These receptors all stem from a person aged 25-80 years with non-small cell lung cancer.

The table lists this clone with a few counts. This chain uses TRBV4-2 with TRBJ2-1; 9 bases agree with TRBD2. CDR1 is LGHNA, CDR2 YNFKEQ, per germline. V was pared by 0 bases and J by 6 bases, with 6 bases of the junction left unmatched. The CDR3 sequence is 16 residues long. The CDR3 DNA sequence: TGTGCCAGCAGCCAAGATAGCGGGAGAAAGGCCAATGAGCAGTTCTTC. It specifies CASSQDSGRKANEQFF.

The rearrangement links TRBV2 to TRBJ2-2; D may be TRBD1 (6 bases). Germline-derived CDR1 and CDR2 are SNHLY and FYNNEI. This CDR3 is 15 amino acids long. V dropped 7 bases and J dropped 10 bases, with 22 bases sitting between them. This chain's CDR3 is CASTEDRPNGEELFF. The DNA of the CDR3 is TGTGCCAGCACTGAGGACAGACCAAATGGGGAGGAGCTGTTTTTT. Full variable domain (outside the CDR3, taken from reference TRBV2 and TRBJ2-2): EPEVTQTPSHQVTQMGQEVILRCVPISNHLYFYWYRQILGQKVEFLVSFYNNEISEKSEIFDDQFSVERPDGSNFTLKIRSTKLEDSAMYFCASTEDRPNGEELFFGEGSRLTVL.

The chain links TRBV4-3 to TRBJ2-3; either TRBD1 or TRBD2 may fit D (6 bases each). Germline-derived CDR1 and CDR2 are LGHNA and YSLEER. Trimming cost V 0 bases and J 2 bases, with 18 bases left between them. This CDR3 is 18 amino acids long. CDR3 DNA sequence: TGCGCCAGCAGCCAAGATTGGGGGGCATTAACCCCCACAGATACGCAGTATTTT. It is translated as CASSQDWGALTPTDTQYF.

This rearrangement joins TRBV28 to TRBJ2-7; 10 positions match TRBD1. This CDR3 contains 14 residues. V gave up 2 bases and J gave up 6 bases; unmatched junction bases: 4. Per the germline V gene, CDR1 is MDHEN and CDR2 is SYDVKM. CDR3 in amino acids: CASSLGDRGGEQYF. The CDR3 coding sequence is TGTGCCAGCAGTTTAGGGGACAGGGGTGGCGAGCAGTACTTC.

The rearrangement joins TRBV13 to TRBJ2-3; 9 bases map to TRBD2. Germline lookup yields CDR1 PRHDT and CDR2 FYEKMQ (reference sequence). The CDR3 totals 15 residues. The trim removed 3 bases at V and 2 bases at J, leaving 3 bases unmatched. For the CDR3, the DNA is TGTGCCAGCAGCTTCGCGGGGGGGTCCACAGATACGCAGTATTTT. As protein: CASSFAGGSTDTQYF.

In DNA form, the CDR3 reads TGTGCCAGCAGCTTAACTAGCGGGGGAGTGGACGAGCAGTACTTC. Amino acids: CASSLTSGGVDEQYF. The rearrangement joins TRBV7-9 to TRBJ2-7; 11 bases match TRBD2. CDR3 length: 15 residues. CDR1 is SEHNR, CDR2 FQNEAQ, per germline (reference sequence). V was pared by 2 bases and J by 5 bases, with 5 bases of the junction left unmatched.

Notes on this clone: Additional DNA sequences in this sample encode the identical CDR3. The chain links TRBV6-5 to TRBJ2-3; D is perhaps TRBD1 (5 bases). The V end lost 0 bases, the J end lost 0 bases, and 10 bases lay between the germline ends. Germline V gene lookup returns CDR1 MNHEY and CDR2 SVGAGI. The CDR3 runs 16 residues. CDR3 in amino acids: CASSYSGRASTDTQYF. DNA of the CDR3: TGTGCCAGCAGTTACTCTGGCAGGGCTAGCACAGATACGCAGTATTTT.

This clone occurred a few times. V gene TRBV7-8 combines with J gene TRBJ1-2; TRBD1 might be the D (6 bases). Germline V gene lookup returns CDR1 SGHVS and CDR2 FQNEAQ. The CDR3 totals 15 residues. Trimming removed 5 bases from V and 7 bases from J, with 20 bases in between. The CDR3 sequence is CASSDRRDTNGGYTF. The DNA for the CDR3 is TGTGCCAGCAGCGACCGAAGGGACACCAATGGTGGCTACACCTTC.

The chain is built from TRBV29-1 and TRBJ1-4; D is perhaps TRBD1 (5 bases). The CDR3 consists of 12 residues. The germline gives CDR1 SQVTM, CDR2 ANQGSEA. Trimming stripped 7 bases from V and 5 bases from J, with 11 bases between. In DNA form, the CDR3 reads TGCAGCGCAGGGTGGGCCAATGAAAAACTGTTTTTT. Encoded protein: CSAGWANEKLFF.

The rearrangement joins TRBV30 to TRBJ1-5; D is ambiguous. Germline V lookup: CDR1 GTSNPN, CDR2 SVGIG (reference sequence). The CDR3 has 13 residues. V was trimmed by 2 bases and J by 4 bases, leaving 9 bases between them. CDR3 residues: CAWSSGGNQPQHF. The CDR3 region has the DNA TGTGCCTGGAGTTCAGGAGGTAATCAGCCCCAGCATTTT.

The rearrangement joins TRBV2 to TRBJ2-2; a weak D match, TRBD2 (5 bases). Trimming stripped 3 bases from V and 5 bases from J, with 10 bases between. CDR3 length: 14 residues. Germline loops: CDR1 SNHLY, CDR2 FYNNEI. For the CDR3, the DNA is TGTGCCAGCAGTGAGAGGGTGGAGACCGGGGAGCTGTTTTTT. It yields the protein CASSERVETGELFF.

The J gene is TRBJ2-2, the V gene TRBV5-1, with D uncertain. V was trimmed by 4 bases and J by 6 bases, leaving 7 bases between them. The CDR3 contains 12 residues. Germline CDR1 and CDR2: SGHRS and YFSETQ. This CDR3 is CASSPSAGELFF. For the CDR3, the DNA is TGCGCCAGCAGCCCGAGCGCCGGGGAGCTGTTTTTT.

This clone was detected once. This chain links TRBV11-3 with TRBJ2-3; a possible D gene is TRBD2 (5 bases). Germline V gives CDR1 SGHNT, CDR2 YENEEA. This CDR3 comprises 14 residues. Trimming left V 4 bases short and J 6 bases short, with 14 bases between. As DNA, the CDR3 is TGTGCCAGCAGCTCTAGCTTCCCCCGGGATACGCAGTATTTT. It specifies CASSSSFPRDTQYF.

This clone was counted between two and nine times. The chain uses TRBV27 and TRBJ2-7; tentatively, D is TRBD1 (5 bases). This CDR3 spans 14 amino acids. Trimming cost V 1 base and J 6 bases, with 13 bases left between them. Germline V gene sequence: CDR1 MNHEY, CDR2 SMNVEV (reference sequence). CDR3 DNA: TGTGCCAGCAGTTTATACGGCAGTAGGGGCGAGCAGTACTTC. This sequence encodes CASSLYGSRGEQYF.

The J gene is TRBJ2-7, the V gene TRBV6-5; 7 bases fit TRBD1. The germline V gene encodes CDR1 MNHEY and CDR2 SVGAGI. The J segment lost 6 bases and the V segment lost 6 bases, leaving 14 bases of the junction unmatched. CDR3 length equals 15 residues. The CDR3 DNA is TGTGCCAGCAGCTCCAGGGGGACGAATCGTGGCGAGCAGTACTTC. It translates to CASSSRGTNRGEQYF.

This clone turned up a few times. The chain recombines TRBV9 with TRBJ2-7, with 10 bases lining up with TRBD1. Germline V CDR1 and CDR2: SGDLS, YYNGEE. Trimming cost V 3 bases and J 5 bases; bases outside gene matches: 11. This CDR3 has 16 residues. The CDR3 loop is CASSAYPGQGTDEQYF. The DNA of the CDR3 is TGTGCCAGCAGCGCCTACCCGGGACAGGGGACCGACGAGCAGTACTTC.

V usage is TRBV5-1 and J usage is TRBJ2-1, with D unclear. Germline lookup yields CDR1 SGHRS and CDR2 YFSETQ. V lost 1 base to trimming and J lost 0 bases, with 8 bases between them. The CDR3 sequence is 15 residues long. The CDR3 bases are TGCGCCAGCAGCTTGAGGGCCTCCTCCTACAATGAGCAGTTCTTC. Translation: CASSLRASSYNEQFF.

The J gene is TRBJ2-7, the V gene TRBV28; 11 nucleotides agree with TRBD1. The CDR3 is 15 amino acids. Per the germline V gene, CDR1 is MDHEN and CDR2 is SYDVKM. Trimming cost V 6 bases and J 6 bases; bases outside gene matches: 10. CDR3 DNA: TGTGCCAGCAGGGGGACAGGGGGGCCCCTTGGCGAGCAGTACTTC. Protein sequence: CASRGTGGPLGEQYF.

The CDR3 region has the DNA TGTGCCAGCAGTGAGGGACTTCAAGAGACCCAGTACTTC. It specifies CASSEGLQETQYF. This chain joins TRBV6-1 and TRBJ2-5, with D possibly being TRBD2 (6 bases). Looked up from germline, CDR1 is MNHNS and CDR2 is SASEGT. V was shortened by 3 bases and J by 2 bases, with 7 bases between the two germline ends. This CDR3 contains 13 residues.

The chain uses TRBV4-1 and TRBJ2-1; TRBD2 might be the D (5 bases). The V end was cut by 2 bases, the J end by 4 bases, with 24 bases between. The CDR3 length is 19 residues. The V gene's germline CDR1 is MGHRA and CDR2 YSYEKL. CDR3 amino acids: CASSQNLFGLVINYNEQFF. In nucleotides, the CDR3 is TGCGCCAGCAGCCAAAATCTATTCGGACTCGTTATTAATTACAATGAGCAGTTCTTC.

The rearrangement uses TRBV5-1 and TRBJ1-2, with D tentatively TRBD1 (5 bases). CDR1 is SGHRS, CDR2 YFSETQ, per germline. V dropped 4 bases and J dropped 4 bases, with 17 bases sitting between them. The CDR3 is 15 amino acids. The CDR3 DNA reads as TGCGCCAGCAGCACAGGCACCGGGACGGTCTATGGCTACACCTTC. Protein product: CASSTGTGTVYGYTF. Full variable domain (remainder filled in from reference TRBV5-1 and TRBJ1-2): KAGVTQTPRYLIKTRGQQVTLSCSPISGHRSVSWYQQTPGQGLQFLFEYFSETQRNKGNFPGRFSGRQFSNSRSEMNVSTLELGDSALYLCASSTGTGTVYGYTFGSGTRLTVV.

The rearrangement links TRBV5-6 to TRBJ1-2; the D gene is possibly TRBD1 (5 bases). The CDR3 is made up of 14 amino acids. V was pared by 4 bases and J by 8 bases, with 18 bases between. Germline loops: CDR1 SGHDT, CDR2 YYEEEE. The DNA for the CDR3 is TGTGCCAGCAGCCCGGGACGGACGCTGGGGGGCTACACCTTC. It encodes CASSPGRTLGGYTF.

This clone has a handful of counts. The rearrangement links TRBV2 to TRBJ1-1; maybe TRBD1 (5 bases). V lost 1 base and J lost 4, with 13 bases in between. There are 15 residues in the CDR3. Germline CDR1 reads SNHLY; CDR2 reads FYNNEI. Here the CDR3 reads CASSEETATLTEAFF. As DNA, the CDR3 is TGTGCCAGCAGTGAAGAGACAGCGACGCTCACTGAAGCTTTCTTT. Using reference TRBV2 and TRBJ1-1 for the parts outside the CDR3, the full variable domain is EPEVTQTPSHQVTQMGQEVILRCVPISNHLYFYWYRQILGQKVEFLVSFYNNEISEKSEIFDDQFSVERPDGSNFTLKIRSTKLEDSAMYFCASSEETATLTEAFFGQGTRLTVV.

This clone was seen once. DNA for the CDR3: TGTGCCAGCCACGGATCCCTCTCTGGGGCCAACGTCCTGACTTTC. The encoded protein is CASHGSLSGANVLTF. The chain joins TRBV28 to TRBJ2-6; no reliable D call. The CDR3 consists of 15 residues. Germline V CDR1 and CDR2: MDHEN, SYDVKM. The V gene lost 8 bases and the J gene lost 0 bases, with 11 bases spanning the gap.

This chain connects TRBV18 to TRBJ1-1; TRBD1 is a possible D gene (5 bases). CDR1 and CDR2 (germline): KGHSH, LQKENI. The CDR3 sequence is 13 residues long. V gave up 4 bases and J gave up 5 bases, with 11 bases separating them. The CDR3 protein is CASSQRRETEAFF. CDR3 DNA sequence: TGTGCCAGCTCACAGCGCAGGGAAACTGAAGCTTTCTTT.

This chain connects TRBV7-2 to TRBJ2-7, with D perhaps TRBD1 (6 bases). The V gene's germline CDR1 is SGHTA and CDR2 FQGNSA. V was trimmed by 5 bases and J by 0 bases, leaving 17 bases between them. The CDR3 extends over 16 amino acids. CDR3 DNA: TGTGCCAGCAGCCCTTTACCGGGACAAGACTCCTACGAGCAGTACTTC. As protein: CASSPLPGQDSYEQYF.

V and J are TRBV18 and TRBJ2-5; D call uncertain. Trimming stripped 3 bases from V and 0 bases from J, with 5 bases between. Germline-derived CDR1 and CDR2 are KGHSH and LQKENI. This CDR3 is built from 13 residues. CDR3 coding DNA: TGTGCCAGCTCACCCGGCGACCAAGAGACCCAGTACTTC. Protein: CASSPGDQETQYF.

This clone has a handful of counts. The V and J genes are TRBV7-2 and TRBJ2-1; the D call may be TRBD1 or TRBD2 (5 bases each). Trimming shortened V by 5 bases and J by 9 bases, and 17 bases separated the two germline ends. Germline V gene sequence: CDR1 SGHTA, CDR2 FQGNSA. The CDR3 consists of 14 residues. CDR3 coding DNA: TGTGCCAGCAGCCTTGGACTTCCTCAGGGTGAGCAGTTCTTC. Translated: CASSLGLPQGEQFF.

The J gene is TRBJ2-7, the V gene TRBV27; D unresolved. V was clipped by 3 bases and J by 3 bases, with 15 bases between them. The CDR3 is 15 amino acids. Germline lookup yields CDR1 MNHEY and CDR2 SMNVEV (reference sequence). Here the CDR3 DNA reads TGTGCCAGCAGTTTTGACGACAAGTCGAACTACGAGCAGTACTTC. It is translated as CASSFDDKSNYEQYF.

Only one count was recorded for this clone. The V and J genes are TRBV4-1 and TRBJ1-4; D is ambiguous. The CDR3 sequence is 16 residues long. V lost 3 bases, J lost 3 bases, and 14 bases lay in between. Looked up from germline, CDR1 is MGHRA and CDR2 is YSYEKL. This CDR3 is CASSHAPWQANEKLFF. CDR3 sequence (DNA): TGCGCCAGCAGCCATGCCCCTTGGCAGGCTAATGAAAAACTGTTTTTT.

This sequence joins TRBV7-2 and TRBJ1-3, with D unresolved. Germline assignment: CDR1 SGHTA and CDR2 FQGNSA. V was pared by 1 base and J by 4 bases, with 11 bases between. The CDR3 extends over 15 amino acids. The CDR3 is CASSLVLAVGNTIYF. The CDR3 DNA follows: TGTGCCAGCAGCTTAGTTTTAGCAGTCGGAAACACCATATATTTT.

The chain links TRBV7-9 to TRBJ1-3; D remains ambiguous. CDR3 length: 15 amino acids. With 5 bases removed from V and 2 bases from J, the gap between germline ends came to 13 bases. Germline assignment: CDR1 SEHNR and CDR2 FQNEAQ (reference sequence). The CDR3 DNA is TGTGCCAGCAGCAACCTCGTTACGGCTGGAAACACCATATATTTT. Its translation: CASSNLVTAGNTIYF.